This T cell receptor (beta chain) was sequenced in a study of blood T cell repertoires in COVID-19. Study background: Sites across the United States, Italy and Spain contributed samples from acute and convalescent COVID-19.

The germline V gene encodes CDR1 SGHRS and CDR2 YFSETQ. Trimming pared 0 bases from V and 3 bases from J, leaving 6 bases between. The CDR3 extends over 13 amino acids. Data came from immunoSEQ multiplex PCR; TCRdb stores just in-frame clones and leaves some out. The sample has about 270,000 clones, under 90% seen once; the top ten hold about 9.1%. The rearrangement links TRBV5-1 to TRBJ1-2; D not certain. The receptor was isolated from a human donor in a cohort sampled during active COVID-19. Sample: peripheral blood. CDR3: CASSLEPDYGYTF. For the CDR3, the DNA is TGCGCCAGCAGCTTGGAGCCGGACTATGGCTACACCTTC.